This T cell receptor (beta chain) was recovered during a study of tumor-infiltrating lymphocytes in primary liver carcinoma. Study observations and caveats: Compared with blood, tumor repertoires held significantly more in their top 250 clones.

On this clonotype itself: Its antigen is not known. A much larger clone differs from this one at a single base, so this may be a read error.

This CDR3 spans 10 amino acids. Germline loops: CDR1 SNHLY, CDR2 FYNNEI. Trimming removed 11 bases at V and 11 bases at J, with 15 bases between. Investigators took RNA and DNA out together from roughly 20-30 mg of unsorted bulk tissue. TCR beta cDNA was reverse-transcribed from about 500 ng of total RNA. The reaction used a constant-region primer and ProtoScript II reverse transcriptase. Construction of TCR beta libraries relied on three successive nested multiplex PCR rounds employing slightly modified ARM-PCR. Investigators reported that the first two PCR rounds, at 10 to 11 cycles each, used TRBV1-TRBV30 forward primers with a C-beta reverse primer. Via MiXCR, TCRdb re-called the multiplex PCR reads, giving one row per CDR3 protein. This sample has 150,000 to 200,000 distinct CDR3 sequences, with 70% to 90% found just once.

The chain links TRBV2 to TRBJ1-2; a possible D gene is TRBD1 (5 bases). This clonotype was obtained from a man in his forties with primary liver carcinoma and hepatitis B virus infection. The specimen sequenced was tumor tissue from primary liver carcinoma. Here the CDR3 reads CAGGGGSYTF. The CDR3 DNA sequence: TGTGCCGGCGGTGGGGGTTCATACACCTTC.